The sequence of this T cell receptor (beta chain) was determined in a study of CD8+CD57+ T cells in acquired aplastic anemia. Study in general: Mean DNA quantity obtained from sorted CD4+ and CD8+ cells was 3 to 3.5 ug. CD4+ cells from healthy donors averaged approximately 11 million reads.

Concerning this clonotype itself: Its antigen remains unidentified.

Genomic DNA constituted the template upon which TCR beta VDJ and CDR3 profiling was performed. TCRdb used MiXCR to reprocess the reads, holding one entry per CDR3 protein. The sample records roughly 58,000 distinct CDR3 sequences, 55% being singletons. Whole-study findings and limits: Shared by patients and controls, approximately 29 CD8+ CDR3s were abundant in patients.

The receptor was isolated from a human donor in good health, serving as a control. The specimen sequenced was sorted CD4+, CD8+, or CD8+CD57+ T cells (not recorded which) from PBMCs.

CDR3 in DNA: TGTGCCAGTATGGGACAGGGAACGTACGAGCAGTACTTC. Translating it yields CASMGQGTYEQYF. The chain employs TRBV19 and TRBJ2-7; TRBD1 agrees at 9 bases. V gave up 7 bases and J gave up 4 bases; unmatched junction bases: 5. The CDR3 totals 13 residues. Germline CDR1 and CDR2: LNHDA and SQIVND (reference sequence).